One sample yielded the 22 T cell receptor beta chains listed below, sequenced in a study of T cells in localized non-small cell lung cancer. Profiling relied on immunoSEQ multiplex PCR, and the TCRdb table lists in-frame clones only, not all of them. This sample has roughly 38,000 clones; around 84% occur once, and the top ten carry approximately 3.4%. Sample: peripheral blood, taken before any cancer treatment. Receptor source: a man aged 18-55 years with stage I lung adenocarcinoma.

The J gene is TRBJ2-1, the V gene TRBV5-1; 10 nucleotides line up with TRBD1. This CDR3 spans 16 amino acids. The germline gives CDR1 SGHRS, CDR2 YFSETQ. Trimming took 0 bases from V and 8 from J; bases not matched to a gene: 8. This chain's CDR3 is CASSLAGQGIVDEQFF. CDR3 coding DNA: TGCGCCAGCAGCTTGGCGGGACAGGGGATTGTCGATGAGCAGTTCTTC.

The V and J genes are TRBV9 and TRBJ2-3; 12 bases agree with TRBD2. Per germline, CDR1 SGDLS and CDR2 YYNGEE. The CDR3 covers 16 residues. Trimming removed 4 bases from V and 6 bases from J; junction bases left unmatched: 9. DNA of the CDR3: TGTGCCAGCAGCTGGGGACTAGCGGGTTCCGACGATACGCAGTATTTT. It codes for CASSWGLAGSDDTQYF.

This chain links TRBV15 with TRBJ2-7, with D possibly TRBD1 on 6 matching bases. Per the germline V gene, CDR1 is LNHNV and CDR2 is YYDKDF (reference sequence). The CDR3 is 15 residues long. V shed 2 bases and J shed 1 base, with 12 bases lying between them. The CDR3 reads CATSRIIQGSYEQYF. DNA for the CDR3: TGTGCCACCAGCAGAATAATCCAGGGGTCCTACGAGCAGTACTTC. The whole variable domain, remainder taken from reference TRBV15 and TRBJ2-7, is DAMVIQNPRYQVTQFGKPVTLSCSQTLNHNVMYWYQQKSSQAPKLLFHYYDKDFNNEADTPDNFQSRRPNTSFCFLDIRSPGLGDTAMYLCATSRIIQGSYEQYFGPGTRLTVT.

The J gene is TRBJ1-1, the V gene TRBV5-5, with D unclear. This CDR3 region has 11 residues. Germline values: CDR1 SGHKS, CDR2 YYEKEE (reference sequence). V was cut by 2 bases and J by 5 bases, with 4 bases left in between. The CDR3 DNA sequence: TGTGCCAGCAGCTTTGGAACTGAAGCTTTCTTT. Its protein product is CASSFGTEAFF.

The chain employs TRBV2 and TRBJ2-4; D not certain. Germline V gene lookup returns CDR1 SNHLY and CDR2 FYNNEI. V lost 0 bases, J lost 11 bases, and 11 bases lay in between. This CDR3 comprises 13 residues. The DNA for the CDR3 is TGTGCCAGCAGTGAAGCTAGGAGTCTTTTTCAGTACTTC. Translation: CASSEARSLFQYF.

The CDR3 DNA reads as TGTGCCAGCAGCTCCCGACTAGCGGGGGGGCGTGAGACCCAGTACTTC. Translation gives CASSSRLAGGRETQYF. This chain connects TRBV7-2 to TRBJ2-5; 14 nucleotides agree with TRBD2. The CDR3 has 16 amino acids. Looked up from germline, CDR1 is SGHTA and CDR2 is FQGNSA. The ends lost 4 bases at V and 5 bases at J; junction bases unmatched: 6.

J is TRBJ1-2 and V is TRBV4-3; D perhaps matches TRBD1 (6 bases). The CDR3 contains 14 residues. Germline values: CDR1 LGHNA, CDR2 YSLEER. V lost 0 bases to trimming and J lost 7 bases, with 12 bases between them. The DNA of the CDR3 is TGCGCCAGCAGCCAAGATCGCAAGGGGGTTGGCTACACCTTC. Residues: CASSQDRKGVGYTF.

This clone occurred a few times. CDR3 nucleotides: TGTGCCAGCAGCTCGGGAGGGGGGCGCATGCATGGCTACACCTTC. It specifies CASSSGGGRMHGYTF. The gene calls are TRBV6-1 and TRBJ1-2; tentatively, D is TRBD1 (6 bases). V lost 6 bases and J lost 6, with 20 bases in between. Germline CDR1 is MNHNS and CDR2 is SASEGT. CDR3 length: 15 residues.

This clone was seen only once. The chain recombines TRBV19 with TRBJ2-5; no firm D call. This CDR3 is built from 14 residues. Trimming took 2 bases from V and 0 from J, leaving 7 bases between them. The germline V gene has CDR1 LNHDA and CDR2 SQIVND (reference sequence). The chain's CDR3 is CASSIRTYQETQYF. The CDR3 region has the DNA TGTGCCAGTAGTATAAGGACGTACCAAGAGACCCAGTACTTC.

The chain employs TRBV18 and TRBJ2-5, with TRBD1 matching 9 bases. V dropped 3 bases and J dropped 2; count of bases not matched to a gene: 1. Per the germline V gene, CDR1 is KGHSH and CDR2 is LQKENI. The CDR3 sequence is 14 residues long. The CDR3, as DNA: TGTGCCAGCTCACCCGACAGGGGGCAAGAGACCCAGTACTTC. Translating gives CASSPDRGQETQYF.

This chain uses TRBV4-1 with TRBJ1-1; D gene unclear. V lost 1 base and J 1 base, leaving 10 bases between the germline ends. This CDR3 comprises 15 residues. The germline V gene encodes CDR1 MGHRA and CDR2 YSYEKL. The CDR3 bases are TGCGCCAGCAGCCAAGGGGCCCAGACGAACACTGAAGCTTTCTTT. It translates to CASSQGAQTNTEAFF.

The chain has TRBV4-3 and TRBJ1-1, with D tentatively TRBD1 (5 bases). Germline CDR1 and CDR2: LGHNA and YSLEER. Trimming left V 1 base short and J 8 bases short, with 14 bases between. The CDR3 length is 14 residues. The CDR3 nucleotides are TGCGCCAGCAGCCAAGGCAGGGAGGACCCGGAAGCTTTCTTT. Amino acid sequence: CASSQGREDPEAFF.

This rearrangement joins TRBV11-2 to TRBJ1-2; D not resolved. CDR1 and CDR2 from the germline V gene are SGHAT and FQNNGV. The CDR3 contains 11 residues. V was clipped by 5 bases and J by 7 bases, with 8 bases between them. For the CDR3, the DNA is TGTGCCAGCAGCGTAGGAGGTGGCTACACCTTC. Translated: CASSVGGGYTF.

The J gene is TRBJ1-1, the V gene TRBV18; the D is unclear. The CDR3 spans 13 residues. From germline, CDR1 is KGHSH and CDR2 LQKENI. With 5 bases removed from V and 3 bases from J, the gap between germline ends came to 10 bases. In DNA form, the CDR3 reads TGTGCCAGCTCAAACCAGAGGGACACTGAAGCTTTCTTT. It encodes CASSNQRDTEAFF.

Comment on this clone: A much larger clone differs by one base, so this may be a read error. The rearrangement joins TRBV7-9 to TRBJ2-7; 7 bases are a match to TRBD1. The germline CDR1 and CDR2 sequences are SEHNR and FQNEAQ (reference sequence). The V and J ends lost 5 bases and 3 bases, in that order; junction bases with no gene match: 10. The CDR3 extends over 15 amino acids. The CDR3 coding sequence is TGTGCCAGCAGCCCCCGGTTGGGACAGTGCTACGAGCAGTACTTC. The encoded protein is CASSPRLGQCYEQYF.

The chain couples TRBV27 to TRBJ2-1; 9 nucleotides match TRBD1. CDR3 length: 20 amino acids. Trimming took 4 bases from V and 1 from J; bases not matched to a gene: 17. CDR1 MNHEY and CDR2 SMNVEV come from the germline V gene (reference sequence). The DNA for the CDR3 is TGTGCCAGCAGTTCCCAACAGGGGGCCCAGGAGCGGGGATCCTACAATGAGCAGTTCTTC. It specifies CASSSQQGAQERGSYNEQFF.

The chain joins TRBV7-3 to TRBJ1-1; D is uncertain. The germline gives CDR1 SGHTA, CDR2 FQGTGA. V gave up 4 bases and J gave up 3 bases, with 9 bases separating them. There are 13 residues in the CDR3. This CDR3 is CASSSQRDTEAFF. The CDR3 bases are TGTGCCAGCAGCTCCCAGAGGGACACTGAAGCTTTCTTT.

The V and J genes are TRBV6-1 and TRBJ1-1; no clear D gene. CDR3 length equals 13 residues. Germline CDR1 is MNHNS and CDR2 is SASEGT. V lost 6 bases and J 1 base, leaving 9 bases between the germline ends. The CDR3 loop is CASRQGGNTEAFF. The CDR3 DNA reads TGTGCCAGCAGACAAGGAGGGAACACTGAAGCTTTCTTT.

The chain couples TRBV6-5 to TRBJ2-4; D not certain. Germline-derived CDR1 and CDR2 are MNHEY and SVGAGI. The V gene lost 7 bases and the J gene lost 6 bases, with 10 bases spanning the gap. The CDR3 spans 12 residues. This CDR3 is CASKAEGNIQYF. The CDR3 bases are TGTGCCAGCAAAGCAGAAGGAAACATTCAGTACTTC.

The chain carries TRBV7-9 and TRBJ1-3; a weak D match, TRBD1 (5 bases). Germline-derived CDR1 and CDR2 are SEHNR and FQNEAQ (reference sequence). V lost 3 bases and J lost 9, with 12 bases in between. This CDR3 is 13 amino acids long. CDR3 amino acids: CASSLPAGATIYF. DNA of the CDR3: TGTGCCAGCAGCTTGCCGGCCGGGGCCACCATATATTTT.

V and J are TRBV11-2 and TRBJ1-1, with D uncertain. The germline V and J ends were trimmed by 4 bases and 6 bases, with 9 bases remaining between them. The CDR3 is 12 amino acids. CDR1 and CDR2 (germline): SGHAT, FQNNGV. The chain's CDR3 is CASSSGSPEAFF. The CDR3 nucleotides are TGTGCCAGCAGCTCTGGCTCTCCTGAAGCTTTCTTT.

The rearrangement joins TRBV4-2 to TRBJ2-6; D is undetermined. CDR1 is LGHNA and CDR2 is YNFKEQ in the germline V gene. V dropped 1 base and J dropped 4 bases, with 8 bases sitting between them. This CDR3 is built from 15 residues. CDR3 sequence reads: CASSQGPAGANVLTF. CDR3 DNA sequence: TGTGCCAGCAGCCAAGGCCCGGCGGGGGCCAACGTCCTGACTTTC.